A single sample is the source of the 9 T cell receptor beta chains below, sequenced in a study of blood T cells in healthy people across ages. A second PCR of about 7 to 11 cycles used a sample-barcoded 5' primer and a J-beta primer mix. TCRdb re-called the 5' RACE reads with MiXCR, one entry per CDR3 protein. Among roughly 800,000 distinct CDR3 sequences listed, around 25% were seen once. These data were likewise used in another study, on T cells of mothers and their children.

The specimen sequenced was blood. The receptors here all came from a boy aged 5 to 17 in good health.

The gene calls are TRBV7-9 and TRBJ2-1; 11 bases align to TRBD2. The V and J ends lost 5 bases and 5 bases, in that order; junction bases with no gene match: 8. Germline CDR1 is SEHNR and CDR2 is FQNEAQ (reference sequence). The CDR3 has 16 amino acids. The CDR3 DNA reads as TGTGCCAGCAGCCCCCACGTGGGACTAGCGGACAATGAGCAGTTCTTC. Its protein is CASSPHVGLADNEQFF. Drawing the rest from reference TRBV7-9 and TRBJ2-1, the complete variable domain is DTGVSQNPRHKITKRGQNVTFRCDPISEHNRLYWYRQTLGQGPEFLTYFQNEAQLEKSRLLSDRFSAERPKGSFSTLEIQRTEQGDSAMYLCASSPHVGLADNEQFFGPGTRLTVL.

The rearrangement links TRBV28 to TRBJ1-4; D might be TRBD1 (5 bases). The germline V gene encodes CDR1 MDHEN and CDR2 SYDVKM. Trimming removed 2 bases from V and 8 bases from J, with 18 bases in between. The CDR3 is 16 residues long. The CDR3 sequence: CASSLTGSGFVEKLFF. CDR3 coding DNA: TGTGCCAGCAGTTTAACAGGCTCCGGGTTTGTGGAAAAACTGTTTTTT.

This clonotype was counted a few times. This chain joins TRBV6-2 or TRBV6-3 and TRBJ2-5; 13 bases match TRBD2. Germline CDR1 and CDR2: MNHEY and SVGEGT. CDR3 length equals 18 residues. V lost 2 bases and J lost 5; bases outside the gene matches: 11. CDR3 coding DNA: TGTGCCAGCAGTTACGAGAGGGGACTAGCGGGGTTTCGGGAGACCCAGTACTTC. Its protein is CASSYERGLAGFRETQYF.

About this clonotype itself: Mismatch with germline at one junction end may stem from a read error. V gene TRBV5-1 combines with J gene TRBJ2-3; D is possibly TRBD2 (5 bases). Germline V gene lookup returns CDR1 SGHRS and CDR2 YFSETQ. The CDR3 is 14 residues long. The CDR3 region is CASSLQASTDTQYF. The DNA of the CDR3 is TGCGCCAGCAGCTTACAAGCTAGCACAGATACGCAGTACTTT. Looking up the rest from reference TRBV5-1 and TRBJ2-3 gives the full variable domain: KAGVTQTPRYLIKTRGQQVTLSCSPISGHRSVSWYQQTPGQGLQFLFEYFSETQRNKGNFPGRFSGRQFSNSRSEMNVSTLELGDSALYLCASSLQASTDTQYFGPGTRLTVL.

The chain has TRBV9 and TRBJ2-5; TRBD1 might be the D (6 bases). Trimming shortened V by 0 bases and J by 1 base, and 13 bases separated the two germline ends. Germline V gene lookup returns CDR1 SGDLS and CDR2 YYNGEE. This CDR3 is built from 16 residues. The CDR3: CASSVAPSRGQETQYF. The CDR3 nucleotides are TGTGCCAGCAGCGTAGCCCCCTCCAGGGGCCAAGAGACCCAGTACTTC.

This clonotype showed up just a few times. This sequence joins TRBV7-9 and TRBJ2-7; D is perhaps TRBD2 (6 bases). The CDR3 is 15 residues long. V was cut by 5 bases and J by 4 bases, with 18 bases left in between. The germline CDR1 and CDR2 sequences are SEHNR and FQNEAQ (reference sequence). The CDR3 nucleotides are TGTGCCAGCAGCCTCCTCTCCGGGAGTAAGTACGAGCAGTACTTC. Protein: CASSLLSGSKYEQYF.

This chain joins TRBV19 and TRBJ1-4; 11 bases agree with TRBD1. V was clipped by 9 bases and J by 8 bases; unmatched bases: 5. The CDR3 runs to 13 residues. Germline V gene lookup returns CDR1 LNHDA and CDR2 SQIVND (reference sequence). The CDR3 sequence: CASGQGAAEKLFF. The CDR3 region has the DNA TGTGCCAGCGGACAGGGGGCTGCGGAAAAACTGTTTTTT.

This clonotype was counted a few times. This chain joins TRBV12-3 or TRBV12-4 and TRBJ2-7; maybe TRBD2 (6 bases). This CDR3 spans 15 amino acids. Trimming left V 6 bases short and J 2 bases short, with 17 bases between. For the CDR3, the DNA is TGTGCCAGCAGATACGGACTACAAACTACCTACGAGCAGTACTTC. This sequence encodes CASRYGLQTTYEQYF.

This clonotype was detected only a few times. The chain links TRBV29-1 to TRBJ2-3; TRBD1 might be the D (6 bases). This CDR3 comprises 13 residues. Trimming shortened V by 4 bases and J by 1 base, and 9 bases separated the two germline ends. The germline V gene encodes CDR1 SQVTM and CDR2 ANQGSEA. CDR3 sequence reads: CSVVPGGTDTQYF. The CDR3 nucleotides are TGCAGCGTTGTCCCAGGGGGCACAGATACGCAGTATTTT.